These 21 T cell receptor beta chains came from one sample sequenced in a study of Graves' ophthalmopathy and Graves' hyperthyroidism. RNA transcripts were the source from which TCR beta CDR3 regions were amplified. Amplification began with first-round RT-PCR using HTBI primers, then second-round multiplex PCR was performed. TCRdb reanalysed the multiplex PCR reads using MiXCR and keeps one entry per CDR3 protein. The table records over 200,000 distinct CDR3 sequences, about 32% of them present only once. The material sequenced was peripheral blood. All receptors derive from a man aged 50 or older with Graves' ophthalmopathy.

CDR3 region: CASSFLLAGTGVQETQYF. The CDR3 DNA reads as TGTGCCAGCAGTTTCCTACTCGCCGGGACAGGGGTGCAAGAGACCCAGTACTTC. The chain links TRBV28 to TRBJ2-5, with 10 bases identical to TRBD1. The CDR3 is 18 residues long. CDR1 and CDR2 (germline): MDHEN, SYDVKM. J lost 2 bases, V lost 3 bases, and 12 bases had no gene match.

The table lists this clonotype with many counts. The rearrangement uses TRBV7-6 and TRBJ2-7; 11 bases match TRBD1. The germline V gene encodes CDR1 SGHVS and CDR2 FNYEAQ. This CDR3 is built from 15 residues. Trimming took 1 base from V and 3 from J; bases not matched to a gene: 2. The CDR3 spells CASSLGTGGNYEQYF. The CDR3 region has the DNA TGTGCCAGCAGCTTAGGGACAGGGGGCAACTACGAGCAGTACTTC.

This clonotype was observed many times. The chain couples TRBV20-1 to TRBJ1-6, with D unclear. Germline V gives CDR1 DFQATT, CDR2 SNEGSKA (reference sequence). Trimming stripped 6 bases from V and 6 bases from J, with 12 bases between. This CDR3 spans 13 amino acids. In nucleotides, the CDR3 is TGCAGTGCCGCCGGACCGACTAATTCACCCCTCCACTTT. Its translation is CSAAGPTNSPLHF.

This clonotype has at least ten counts. This sequence joins TRBV6-1 and TRBJ2-2; TRBD2 is a possible D gene (7 bases). The CDR3 covers 16 residues. With 8 bases removed from V and 0 bases from J, the gap between germline ends came to 16 bases. Germline V gene sequence: CDR1 MNHNS, CDR2 SASEGT. The CDR3 region is CASRGAQGTNTGELFF. In DNA, the CDR3 is TGTGCCAGCCGGGGGGCTCAGGGGACGAACACCGGGGAGCTGTTTTTT.

This clonotype was detected many times. It may be a read error: a sequence one base away is much more abundant. The rearrangement links TRBV5-1 to TRBJ1-1; no clear D. Per germline, CDR1 SGHRS and CDR2 YFSETQ. CDR3 length: 16 residues. Trimming stripped 4 bases from V and 4 bases from J, with 20 bases between. CDR3 region: CASSLTPTEVGTEAFF. The CDR3 bases are TGCGCCAGCAGCCTTACTCCCACAGAGGTTGGCACTGAAGCTTTCTTT.

The chain employs TRBV28 and TRBJ2-7; tentatively, D is TRBD2 (6 bases). CDR3 length: 15 residues. With 5 bases removed from V and 2 bases from J, the gap between germline ends came to 16 bases. Germline CDR1 reads MDHEN; CDR2 reads SYDVKM. The CDR3 region is CASSRLGREPYEQYF. Here the CDR3 DNA reads TGTGCCAGCAGTCGGCTAGGGCGGGAACCCTACGAGCAGTACTTC.

This clonotype occurred many times. The J gene is TRBJ2-7, the V gene TRBV6-2 or TRBV6-3, with unresolved D. Germline values: CDR1 MNHEY, CDR2 SVGEGT. Trimming took off 2 bases at V and 1 base at J, with 24 bases between the two ends. This CDR3 has 19 residues. The CDR3 spells CASSYTLVSGPHKSYEQYF. The CDR3 nucleotides read TGTGCCAGCAGTTACACCCTGGTGTCAGGTCCCCACAAATCCTACGAGCAGTACTTC.

The CDR3 loop is CSARIAGESYEQYF. The CDR3 DNA reads TGCAGTGCTAGAATAGCGGGGGAATCCTACGAGCAGTACTTC. This sequence joins TRBV20-1 and TRBJ2-7, with TRBD2 matching over 9 bases. V shed 2 bases and J 1 base; nucleotides not matched to a gene: 3. Germline V gene sequence: CDR1 DFQATT, CDR2 SNEGSKA (reference sequence). CDR3 length: 14 amino acids.

V gene TRBV7-2 combines with J gene TRBJ2-5; D uncertain. The CDR3 length is 14 residues. The germline CDR1 and CDR2 sequences are SGHTA and FQGNSA. Trimming shortened V by 2 bases and J by 0 bases, and 7 bases separated the two germline ends. The CDR3 DNA sequence: TGTGCCAGCAGCTTAAGCCGCTACCAAGAGACCCAGTACTTC. Protein sequence: CASSLSRYQETQYF.

This clonotype was counted many times. The chain joins TRBV28 to TRBJ2-7; TRBD1 agrees at 9 bases. CDR1 MDHEN and CDR2 SYDVKM come from the germline V gene. The CDR3 length is 16 residues. V lost 3 bases to trimming and J lost 8 bases; unmatched junction nucleotides: 14. For the CDR3, the DNA is TGTGCCAGCAGTTTGAAAGGGACAGGGACCCCCCAGAAGCAGTACTTC. Its translation: CASSLKGTGTPQKQYF.

This clonotype appeared a few times. The gene calls are TRBV28 and TRBJ1-5, with D tentatively TRBD1 (6 bases). Germline V CDR1 and CDR2: MDHEN, SYDVKM. CDR3 size: 13 residues. Trimming removed 6 bases from V and 4 bases from J, with 10 bases in between. This CDR3 is CASRDSLNQPQHF. DNA of the CDR3: TGTGCCAGCAGGGACAGCCTTAATCAGCCCCAGCATTTT.

There are many counts of this clonotype. The chain couples TRBV27 to TRBJ2-5; tentatively, D is TRBD1 or TRBD2 (5 bases each). V lost 2 bases, J lost 4 bases, and 14 bases lay in between. This CDR3 is built from 15 residues. CDR1 is MNHEY and CDR2 is SMNVEV in the germline V gene (reference sequence). CDR3 in amino acids: CASSLMGRLLETQYF. The DNA for the CDR3 is TGTGCCAGCAGTTTAATGGGACGGCTACTAGAGACCCAGTACTTC.

This clonotype was observed at least ten times. This chain connects TRBV28 to TRBJ2-4, with 7 bases lining up with TRBD1. V dropped 5 bases and J dropped 5; count of bases not matched to a gene: 9. This CDR3 is built from 15 residues. The germline gives CDR1 MDHEN, CDR2 SYDVKM. CDR3 in DNA: TGTGCCAGCAGTAAGCTGGGACAGACCCAAAACATTCAGTACTTC. Translating gives CASSKLGQTQNIQYF.

At least ten counts were recorded for this clonotype. The rearrangement joins TRBV5-1 to TRBJ2-7, with D possibly being TRBD1 (6 bases). The V gene lost 5 bases and the J gene lost 0 bases, with 12 bases spanning the gap. Per germline, CDR1 SGHRS and CDR2 YFSETQ. This CDR3 has 14 amino acids. This chain's CDR3 is CASREGGNSYEQYF. DNA of the CDR3: TGCGCCAGCAGAGAAGGGGGAAACTCCTACGAGCAGTACTTC.

This clonotype was picked up many times. The genes are TRBV11-2 and TRBJ1-2; TRBD1 is a possible D gene (5 bases). V gave up 1 base and J gave up 6 bases, with 15 bases separating them. Germline values: CDR1 SGHAT, CDR2 FQNNGV. There are 15 residues in the CDR3. The CDR3 is CASSLVWGEGHGYTF. The CDR3 bases are TGTGCCAGCAGCTTAGTTTGGGGAGAGGGGCATGGCTACACCTTC.

In this sample, this clonotype turned up many times. The genes are TRBV27 and TRBJ2-5; 7 bases match TRBD2. Trimming at V came to 6 bases and at J to 4 bases, leaving 8 bases not matched to a gene. Germline assignment: CDR1 MNHEY and CDR2 SMNVEV (reference sequence). CDR3 length equals 14 residues. The CDR3 DNA reads as TGTGCCAGCAGGAGACGCGGGAGTCGAGAGACCCAGTACTTC. Residues: CASRRRGSRETQYF.

In its sample, this clonotype was seen many times. V gene TRBV6-1 combines with J gene TRBJ2-2; D unclear. The CDR3 is made up of 14 amino acids. Per germline, CDR1 MNHNS and CDR2 SASEGT. V was trimmed by 7 bases and J by 7 bases, leaving 16 bases between them. The CDR3 DNA is TGTGCCAGCATGTATCCCGGGTATGGCGGGGAGCTGTTTTTT. Translated: CASMYPGYGGELFF.

This clonotype was counted a few times. The CDR3 DNA follows: TGTGCCAGCAGACTAGCGGGGGCTAGCTCCTACGAGCAGTACTTC. This codes for CASRLAGASSYEQYF. The chain has TRBV6-5 and TRBJ2-7; 11 bases agree with TRBD2. V dropped 6 bases and J dropped 0; count of bases not matched to a gene: 4. This CDR3 is 15 amino acids long. Germline V lookup: CDR1 MNHEY, CDR2 SVGAGI.

The rearrangement links TRBV6-1 to TRBJ1-1; D is unclear. The CDR3 is made up of 14 amino acids. CDR1 MNHNS and CDR2 SASEGT come from the germline V gene. Trimming stripped 0 bases from V and 0 bases from J, with 5 bases between. This chain's CDR3 is CASSEAAMNTEAFF. For the CDR3, the DNA is TGTGCCAGCAGTGAAGCGGCCATGAACACTGAAGCTTTCTTT.

Comments on this clonotype: A much larger clone lies a single base off, so this may be a read error. The rearrangement uses TRBV5-1 and TRBJ2-7; TRBD1 might be the D (6 bases). This CDR3 has 14 amino acids. Germline loops: CDR1 SGHRS, CDR2 YFSETQ. For the CDR3, the DNA is TGCGCCGGCAGCTTGGATCCAGGGGTTTACGAGCAGTACTTC. Protein product: CAGSLDPGVYEQYF.

The sample holds many counts of this clonotype. The V call is TRBV12-3 or TRBV12-4, the J call TRBJ2-7, with 9 bases fitting TRBD2. The CDR3 has 12 residues. V shed 2 bases, J shed 13 bases, and the junction held 6 bases outside the gene matches. The chain's CDR3 is CASSLKGTSFYF. The CDR3 DNA is TGTGCCAGCAGTTTAAAGGGGACTAGCTTTTACTTC.